This T cell receptor beta chain emerged from a study of blood T cell repertoires in COVID-19. In regard to this clone: This specimen includes other DNA sequences encoding the same CDR3.

The germline CDR1 and CDR2 sequences are SEHNR and FQNEAQ (reference sequence). This CDR3 spans 13 amino acids. The trim removed 5 bases at V and 4 bases at J, leaving 2 bases unmatched. Here immunoSEQ multiplex PCR was the method, and the copy in TCRdb shows in-frame clones only, minus some. Among hundreds of thousands of clones, around 92% were seen once, and the ten largest hold roughly 2.9%. Sequencing was carried out using PBMCs or T cells enriched from blood (not recorded which). The receptor was derived from a woman aged 50 to 60 who had been exposed to COVID-19. V usage is TRBV7-9 and J usage is TRBJ2-1; 7 bases are a match to TRBD1. CDR3 DNA: TGTGCCAGCAGCCTGGGACAGTACAATGAGCAGTTCTTC. This translates into CASSLGQYNEQFF.